This TCR beta chain is drawn from a study of OX40 agonist ivuxolimab in advanced cancers. As for the study in general: Ivuxolimab, which patients received intravenously every 2 weeks, was dosed at 0.01 to 10 mg/kg.

This clone was picked up one time. What it binds is unknown. Some clones are missing from TCRdb's copy, which holds only in-frame ones; the method was immunoSEQ multiplex PCR. The table records about 64,000 clones, 85% to 95% of them present only once. Study results and caveats: Nonresponders included some who also had low normalized T-cell clonal expansion. At 0.1 to 3.0 mg/kg and by week 6, CD4+ and CD8+ T cells in the blood had expanded clonally.

The V and J ends lost 1 base and 6 bases respectively, with 13 bases between them. The V gene's germline CDR1 is SGHTA and CDR2 FQGNSA. The CDR3 sequence is 14 residues long. Peripheral blood came from all dose cohorts at three timepoints. This sequence originates from an adult with an advanced solid tumor such as melanoma, head and neck, liver or kidney cancer. The genes are TRBV7-2 and TRBJ2-7; maybe TRBD1 (5 bases). The sequenced sample was CD4+ or CD8+ T cells sorted from blood, obtained in a trial of the OX40 agonist ivuxolimab. CDR3 loop: CASSLEQGIGEQYF. The CDR3 nucleotides are TGTGCCAGCAGCTTAGAGCAGGGTATCGGCGAGCAGTACTTC.